This T cell receptor beta chain was captured in a study of cytomegalovirus exposure and HLA in healthy donors. For this clone: The antigen is unknown. A read error may account for a junction end that differs from germline.

Study-level results: High specificity and sensitivity for cytomegalovirus status were reported for the classifier. Highest at DRB1 and lowest at HLA-C, TCR association rates differed among HLA loci in a later analysis.

Primers included in the PCR were 60 Vbeta and 13 Jbeta primers. The assay was immunoSEQ multiplex PCR, and TCRdb's table has in-frame clones only and misses some. The data hold tens of thousands of clones, with roughly four fifths observed a single time. The CDR3 covers 14 residues. Germline V CDR1 and CDR2: SGHTA, FQGNSA. The V and J genes are TRBV7-2 and TRBJ2-1; tentatively, D is TRBD2 (5 bases). This clonotype was obtained from a woman aged 40 to 50 in good health and CMV-seropositive. Sequencing used PBMCs. CDR3 residues: CASSVEGSYIEQFF. The DNA for the CDR3 is TGTGCCAGCAGCGTCGAAGGGAGTTACATTGAGCAGTTCTTC.